The sequence of this T cell receptor (beta chain) was determined in a study of T cell changes during pregnancy in multiple sclerosis (dated 2019 in TCRdb). Study-wide context: In women with multiple sclerosis, the researchers looked at how the T cell repertoire shifted as pregnancy progressed.

Library creation used the immunoSEQ multiplex PCR assay. In TCRdb, the immuneACCESS table is reduced to in-frame sequences with V and J assigned. These tables do not hold every clone; where another copy was compared, an unresolved V gene accounts for under half, and the others remain unexplained. The sample includes just over 40,000 clones, with over 75% observed a single time. The ten largest clones add up to around 5% of the sample. The CDR3 contains 15 residues, cysteine and phenylalanine counted. Here the CDR3 DNA is all that survives: 45 bases in frame from base 1. V lost 4 bases and J lost 5 bases, and the count of bases not matched to a germline gene is 5. Via the germline V gene (reference sequence), CDR1 is SGHNT and CDR2 YYREEE. Remarks on this clone: The target of this receptor is not known. No much larger clone exists at a distance of one base, and base qualities are not known.

This receptor was obtained from a female donor in good health, enrolled as a control in a pregnancy study. The rearrangement combines TRBV5-4 with TRBJ2-7, and 14 bases in between align with TRBD2. This sample comprised peripheral blood, obtained in the first trimester of pregnancy. CDR3 sequence: CASSQGTSGGDEQYF. In nucleotides, the sequence is TGTGCCAGCAGCCAGGGGACTAGCGGGGGTGACGAGCAGTACTTC.